Shown below are 24 T cell receptor beta chains from a single sample sequenced in a study of Tregs in tolerant kidney transplant recipients. Only in-frame clones appear in the TCRdb table, and some are missing; sequencing was by immunoSEQ multiplex PCR. The sample includes 120,000 or so clones, 85% to 95% of them seen just once. Sample: CD4+ T cells from blood. These receptors were collected from a human donor in good health.

V and J are TRBV29-1 and TRBJ1-4; D is undetermined. Trimming took 0 bases from V and 7 from J, leaving 9 bases between them. From germline, CDR1 is SQVTM and CDR2 ANQGSEA. CDR3 length: 13 amino acids. The CDR3, as DNA: TGCAGCGTTGAAGAGGGGTTCGGTGAAAAACTGTTTTTT. Its protein product is CSVEEGFGEKLFF. Drawing the rest from reference TRBV29-1 and TRBJ1-4, the complete variable domain is SAVISQKPSRDICQRGTSLTIQCQVDSQVTMMFWYRQQPGQSLTLIATANQGSEATYESGFVIDKFPISRPNLTFSTLTVSNMSPEDSSIYLCSVEEGFGEKLFFGSGTQLSVL.

The chain employs TRBV7-2 and TRBJ2-1, with D unresolved. The CDR3 runs 11 residues. V lost 3 bases and J lost 15, with 12 bases in between. CDR1 and CDR2 from the germline V gene are SGHTA and FQGNSA. CDR3 residues: CASSFRMWPFF. CDR3 nucleotide sequence: TGTGCCAGCAGCTTTAGAATGTGGCCGTTCTTC.

The rearrangement links TRBV19 to TRBJ1-2, with D unresolved. Germline assignment: CDR1 LNHDA and CDR2 SQIVND (reference sequence). With 5 bases removed from V and 4 bases from J, the gap between germline ends came to 17 bases. The CDR3 runs 15 residues. The CDR3 region has the DNA TGTGCCAGTAGTCCTCTGGAGAGGCCCACCTATGGCTACACCTTC. Amino acid sequence: CASSPLERPTYGYTF.

The genes are TRBV7-6 and TRBJ2-2; D is undetermined. The CDR3 extends over 14 amino acids. Germline CDR1 is SGHVS and CDR2 is FNYEAQ. Trimming stripped 5 bases from V and 1 base from J, with 8 bases between. CDR3 nucleotide sequence: TGTGCCAGCAGCCCCGTAAGGAACACCGGGGAGCTGTTTTTT. Amino acid sequence: CASSPVRNTGELFF. Full variable domain (rest looked up from reference TRBV7-6 and TRBJ2-2): GAGVSQSPRYKVTKRGQDVALRCDPISGHVSLYWYRQALGQGPEFLTYFNYEAQQDKSGLPNDRFSAERPEGSISTLTIQRTEQRDSAMYRCASSPVRNTGELFFGEGSRLTVL.

The CDR3 bases are TGTGCCACCTCGCGGGGGGTAGCCAAAAACATTCAGTACTTC. Protein product: CATSRGVAKNIQYF. V gene TRBV19 combines with J gene TRBJ2-4; 8 nucleotides align to TRBD2. This CDR3 contains 14 residues. Germline CDR1 and CDR2: LNHDA and SQIVND (reference sequence). The V segment lost 10 bases and the J segment 0 bases; nucleotides outside the gene matches: 5.

V gene TRBV5-6 combines with J gene TRBJ1-5; tentatively, D is TRBD1 (5 bases). With 1 base removed from V and 3 bases from J, the gap between germline ends came to 8 bases. Germline CDR1 SGHDT, CDR2 YYEEEE. The CDR3 is made up of 14 amino acids. The DNA for the CDR3 is TGTGCCAGCAGCTTGAGGGGATACAATCAGCCCCAGCATTTT. This encodes CASSLRGYNQPQHF.

V usage is TRBV7-9 and J usage is TRBJ2-2; unclear D gene. CDR1 SEHNR and CDR2 FQNEAQ come from the germline V gene (reference sequence). Trimming took 5 bases from V and 6 from J, leaving 19 bases between them. This CDR3 has 16 amino acids. The CDR3 DNA reads as TGTGCCAGCAGCACCCGAAGGGTTGGTTTAGCCGGGGAGCTGTTTTTT. Its translation: CASSTRRVGLAGELFF.

This chain joins TRBV23-1 and TRBJ1-1; D call uncertain. TRBV23-1 is annotated as an ORF whose role is uncertain. The CDR3 runs to 15 residues. Trimming left V 4 bases short and J 5 bases short, with 17 bases between. This chain's CDR3 is CASSPPLWPGTEAFF. The CDR3 DNA sequence: TGCGCCAGCAGTCCTCCCCTCTGGCCTGGGACTGAAGCTTTCTTT.

V is TRBV5-1 and J is TRBJ1-4; tentative D call: TRBD1 (5 bases). The CDR3 has 14 amino acids. CDR1 and CDR2 from the germline V gene are SGHRS and YFSETQ. V dropped 4 bases and J dropped 3 bases, with 10 bases sitting between them. The DNA of the CDR3 is TGCGCCAGCAGCGATGCGGGACCTAATGAAAAACTGTTTTTT. Protein sequence: CASSDAGPNEKLFF.

V gene TRBV4-1 combines with J gene TRBJ2-3, with D hard to call. Trimming shortened V by 1 base and J by 2 bases, and 4 bases separated the two germline ends. Per the germline V gene, CDR1 is MGHRA and CDR2 is YSYEKL. This CDR3 is 13 amino acids long. The CDR3 sequence is CASSQAYTDTQYF. The CDR3 DNA reads as TGCGCCAGCAGCCAAGCCTACACAGATACGCAGTATTTT.

DNA for the CDR3: TGTGCCAGCTCACCTGGGGACAGGGGTTTTGGCTACACCTTC. This gives the protein CASSPGDRGFGYTF. The chain has TRBV18 and TRBJ1-2, with TRBD1 matching over 10 bases. Germline V gene sequence: CDR1 KGHSH, CDR2 LQKENI. This CDR3 spans 14 amino acids. V lost 3 bases, J lost 7 bases, and 5 bases stayed unmatched.

The chain couples TRBV5-5 to TRBJ1-4, with a weak D call TRBD1 (5 bases). From germline, CDR1 is SGHKS and CDR2 YYEKEE (reference sequence). The V gene lost 5 bases and the J gene lost 7 bases, with 15 bases spanning the gap. There are 14 residues in the CDR3. CDR3: CASSRGEQPEKLFF. CDR3 nucleotide sequence: TGTGCCAGCAGTCGGGGGGAACAGCCTGAAAAACTGTTTTTT.

The genes are TRBV2 and TRBJ1-2; no clear D gene. CDR3 length: 14 residues. V was shortened by 6 bases and J by 2 bases, with 13 bases between the two germline ends. Germline V lookup: CDR1 SNHLY, CDR2 FYNNEI. CDR3 coding DNA: TGTGCCAGCAGCCTTTCAGTTACCAACTATGGCTACACCTTC. This gives the protein CASSLSVTNYGYTF. The variable domain in full, completed from reference TRBV2 and TRBJ1-2, reads EPEVTQTPSHQVTQMGQEVILRCVPISNHLYFYWYRQILGQKVEFLVSFYNNEISEKSEIFDDQFSVERPDGSNFTLKIRSTKLEDSAMYFCASSLSVTNYGYTFGSGTRLTVV.

The J gene is TRBJ2-2, the V gene TRBV7-9; D may correspond to TRBD1 or TRBD2 (6 bases each). The V end was cut by 5 bases, the J end by 1 base, with 23 bases between. Per the germline V gene, CDR1 is SEHNR and CDR2 is FQNEAQ (reference sequence). The CDR3 totals 19 residues. As DNA, the CDR3 is TGTGCCAGCAGCCCCTACCGGTATAAGGGGGGATGGAACACCGGGGAGCTGTTTTTT. Amino acid sequence: CASSPYRYKGGWNTGELFF.

This clone was seen once. This chain joins TRBV6-5 and TRBJ2-1; D ambiguous. The germline gives CDR1 MNHEY, CDR2 SVGAGI. The CDR3 contains 13 residues. V shed 2 bases and J shed 7 bases, with 9 bases lying between them. The CDR3 is CASSYHGLNEQFF. The CDR3 coding sequence is TGTGCCAGCAGTTACCATGGCCTGAATGAGCAGTTCTTC.

This chain links TRBV5-1 with TRBJ1-1; D gene ambiguous. Germline V gives CDR1 SGHRS, CDR2 YFSETQ. Trimming removed 7 bases at V and 1 base at J, with 14 bases between. The CDR3 sequence is 14 residues long. CDR3 bases: TGCGCCAGCCCGGAGTATACAGCGAACACTGAAGCTTTCTTT. This encodes CASPEYTANTEAFF. Filled out from reference TRBV5-1 and TRBJ1-1, the complete variable domain reads KAGVTQTPRYLIKTRGQQVTLSCSPISGHRSVSWYQQTPGQGLQFLFEYFSETQRNKGNFPGRFSGRQFSNSRSEMNVSTLELGDSALYLCASPEYTANTEAFFGQGTRLTVV.

The chain employs TRBV7-2 and TRBJ2-1, with D hard to call. The V gene's germline CDR1 is SGHTA and CDR2 FQGNSA. With 2 bases removed from V and 7 bases from J, the gap between germline ends came to 9 bases. The length of the CDR3 is 13 residues. The DNA for the CDR3 is TGTGCCAGCAGCTTAACCCTCGCGAATGAGCAGTTCTTC. It translates to CASSLTLANEQFF. The full variable domain, its missing parts supplied by reference TRBV7-2 and TRBJ2-1, is GAGVSQSPSNKVTEKGKDVELRCDPISGHTALYWYRQSLGQGLEFLIYFQGNSAPDKSGLPSDRFSAERTGGSVSTLTIQRTQQEDSAVYLCASSLTLANEQFFGPGTRLTVL.

This clone was seen a few times. The chain carries TRBV7-7 and TRBJ2-5; unclear D gene. Germline V CDR1 and CDR2: SSHAT, FNYEAQ (reference sequence). The CDR3 sequence is 12 residues long. Trimming removed 5 bases at V and 5 bases at J, with 9 bases between. CDR3 nucleotide sequence: TGTGCCAGCAGCCCCTCTAGGGAGACCCAGTACTTC. Its translation: CASSPSRETQYF. Full variable domain (remainder filled in from reference TRBV7-7 and TRBJ2-5): GAGVSQSPRYKVTKRGQDVTLRCDPISSHATLYWYQQALGQGPEFLTYFNYEAQPDKSGLPSDRFSAERPEGSISTLTIQRTEQRDSAMYRCASSPSRETQYFGPGTRLLVL.

The V gene is TRBV19, the J gene TRBJ1-1; D gene ambiguous. V lost 6 bases, J lost 1 base, and 9 bases lay in between. The CDR3 spans 13 residues. CDR1 LNHDA and CDR2 SQIVND come from the germline V gene (reference sequence). The CDR3 nucleotides are TGTGCCAGTAGCTTTAATCGGAACACTGAAGCTTTCTTT. This gives the protein CASSFNRNTEAFF.

The gene calls are TRBV2 and TRBJ1-1; D gene ambiguous. With 6 bases removed from V and 1 base from J, the gap between germline ends came to 12 bases. This CDR3 spans 14 amino acids. Germline-derived CDR1 and CDR2 are SNHLY and FYNNEI. The CDR3 reads CASRYGVGNTEAFF. The CDR3 DNA sequence: TGTGCCAGCAGGTACGGGGTGGGGAACACTGAAGCTTTCTTT.

In this sample, this clone turned up once. V usage is TRBV11-2 and J usage is TRBJ2-7; possibly TRBD2 for D (6 bases). Germline CDR1 and CDR2: SGHAT and FQNNGV. CDR3 length equals 14 residues. Trimming took 4 bases from V and 4 from J, leaving 14 bases between them. The CDR3 here is CASSSNSGTYEQYF. In DNA form, the CDR3 reads TGTGCCAGCAGCTCCAATAGCGGAACGTACGAGCAGTACTTC.

The chain combines TRBV14 with TRBJ2-3, with a weak D call TRBD2 (6 bases). The V end was cut by 0 bases, the J end by 2 bases, with 12 bases between. Germline lookup yields CDR1 SGHDN and CDR2 FVKESK. The CDR3 runs 16 residues. The CDR3 coding sequence is TGTGCCAGCAGCCAAGATACGGGACTCGTCACAGATACGCAGTATTTT. Its translation is CASSQDTGLVTDTQYF.

The chain employs TRBV25-1 and TRBJ1-6, with unresolved D. This CDR3 comprises 15 residues. Germline loops: CDR1 MGHDK, CDR2 SYGVNS. V was cut by 2 bases and J by 2 bases, with 7 bases left in between. Here the CDR3 reads CASSEPRTYNSPLHF. DNA of the CDR3: TGTGCCAGCAGTGAACCCAGGACCTATAATTCACCCCTCCACTTT.

This sequence joins TRBV6-1 and TRBJ1-2; TRBD1 agrees at 8 bases. The CDR3 is 14 residues long. J gave up 6 bases and V 6 bases, and 9 bases lay outside the gene matches. Germline assignment: CDR1 MNHNS and CDR2 SASEGT. CDR3 protein: CASRSSGGWDGYTF. The CDR3 nucleotides are TGTGCCAGCAGAAGTTCAGGGGGCTGGGATGGCTACACCTTC.